The sequence of this T cell receptor (beta chain) was determined in a study of shared T cell receptors in the human thymus. This clone appeared a few times. Using immunoSEQ multiplex PCR, the repertoire was profiled, and TCRdb retains in-frame clones only, with some absent. The table lists about 660,000 clones, approximately 87% of them singletons, with around 0.01% in the top ten. The trim removed 0 bases at V and 6 bases at J, leaving 12 bases unmatched. The CDR3 spans 18 residues. The germline V gene encodes CDR1 MGHRA and CDR2 YSYEKL. In addition, the sample was reused for a study of human thymus T cells. That paper notes: Thymic material originated from resections removed in the course of corrective heart surgery. Within thymic and blood repertoires, V and J gene usage appeared to be biased.

The sample was thymocytes. The chain is built from TRBV4-1 and TRBJ2-5; 11 bases fit TRBD1. The sequence came from a boy under two years old with a congenital heart defect. As DNA, the CDR3 is TGCGCCAGCAGCCAAGAATCGCACGCGGGACAGGGGGAGAAGACCCAGTACTTC. Residues: CASSQESHAGQGEKTQYF.